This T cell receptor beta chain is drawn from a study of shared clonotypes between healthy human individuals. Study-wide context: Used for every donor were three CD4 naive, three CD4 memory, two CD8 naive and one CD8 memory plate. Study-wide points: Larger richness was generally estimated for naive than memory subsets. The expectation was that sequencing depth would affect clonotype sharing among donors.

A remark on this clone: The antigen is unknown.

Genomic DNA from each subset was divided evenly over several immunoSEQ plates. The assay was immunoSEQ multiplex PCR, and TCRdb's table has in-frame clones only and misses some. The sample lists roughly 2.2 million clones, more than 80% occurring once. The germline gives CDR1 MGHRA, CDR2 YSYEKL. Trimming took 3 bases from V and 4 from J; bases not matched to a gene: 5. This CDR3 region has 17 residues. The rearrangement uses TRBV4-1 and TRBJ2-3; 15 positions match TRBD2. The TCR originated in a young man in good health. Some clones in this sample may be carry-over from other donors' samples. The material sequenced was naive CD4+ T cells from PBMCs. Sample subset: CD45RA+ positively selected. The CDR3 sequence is CASSQLGLAGGSDTQYF. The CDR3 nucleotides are TGCGCCAGCAGCCAGTTGGGACTAGCGGGAGGATCAGATACGCAGTATTTT.